The source of this TCR beta chain is a study of cytomegalovirus exposure and HLA in healthy donors. The CDR3 is 18 amino acids. Germline values: CDR1 SGHDT, CDR2 YYEEEE. Germline trimming cut 4 bases from V and 0 bases from J; bases unmatched to any gene: 11. Study-wide results and limits: Analysis was carried out at a later point, and it linked a missense DCLRE1C variant to TCR beta V- and J-gene trimming. Several V segments, TRBV6-2 and TRBV6-3 among them, could not be told apart and were dropped.

The PCR used 60 Vbeta and 13 Jbeta primers. Data came from immunoSEQ multiplex PCR; TCRdb stores just in-frame clones and leaves some out. The sample yields 150,000 to 200,000 clones, roughly 83% seen once. This clone was seen only a few times. The antigen is not known. The receptor was isolated from a woman aged 45-60 years in good health and CMV-seronegative. Sequencing used PBMCs. The chain combines TRBV5-6 with TRBJ1-5; 9 bases are a match to TRBD1. The CDR3 DNA is TGTGCCAGCAGCCAAAAGTATGGGACAGGGAATAGCAATCAGCCCCAGCATTTT. As protein: CASSQKYGTGNSNQPQHF.